The 28 T cell receptor beta chains presented below share a single source sample, sequenced in a study of read filtering for tumor transcriptome and immune sequencing. From around 0.4 ug of RNA, a library with molecular barcoded alpha/delta and beta/gamma adaptors was made. TCRdb called the reads again in MiXCR, with one record for every CDR3 protein. The sample holds 90,000 to 95,000 distinct CDR3 sequences, 20% to 25% seen once. Sequencing used a population of CD138-negative cells sorted from bone marrow. These receptors were collected from a donor at least 40 years old with multiple myeloma.

This sequence joins TRBV29-1 and TRBJ1-1; no reliable D call. Looked up from germline, CDR1 is SQVTM and CDR2 is ANQGSEA. The CDR3 totals 12 residues. Trimming took off 4 bases at V and 3 bases at J, with 9 bases between the two ends. The CDR3 nucleotides read TGCAGCGTTGGGGCAGGAGACACTGAAGCTTTCTTT. Encoded protein: CSVGAGDTEAFF.

The genes are TRBV5-1 and TRBJ2-5; possibly TRBD2 for D (5 bases). The CDR3 is 14 residues long. V dropped 4 bases and J dropped 1 base, with 11 bases sitting between them. The germline CDR1 and CDR2 sequences are SGHRS and YFSETQ. CDR3 sequence: CASSKLLGQETQYF. DNA of the CDR3: TGCGCCAGCAGCAAACTACTAGGCCAAGAGACCCAGTACTTC.

This clonotype was seen at least ten times. The chain couples TRBV7-9 to TRBJ1-1; D unresolved. Trimming pared 2 bases from V and 11 bases from J, leaving 9 bases between. This CDR3 contains 11 residues. Germline V gene sequence: CDR1 SEHNR, CDR2 FQNEAQ (reference sequence). DNA of the CDR3: TGTGCCAGCAGCTTATTGGCAGAGGCTTTCTTT. It is translated as CASSLLAEAFF.

This clonotype was observed many times. The gene calls are TRBV5-1 and TRBJ2-1; D gene uncertain. V was clipped by 5 bases and J by 1 base, with 10 bases between them. The CDR3 totals 14 residues. Germline V gene lookup returns CDR1 SGHRS and CDR2 YFSETQ. The DNA for the CDR3 is TGCGCCAGCAGATGGGGAATTTCCTACAATGAGCAGTTCTTC. Translating it yields CASRWGISYNEQFF. Based on the CDR3 plus reference TRBV5-1 and TRBJ2-1, the full variable domain is KAGVTQTPRYLIKTRGQQVTLSCSPISGHRSVSWYQQTPGQGLQFLFEYFSETQRNKGNFPGRFSGRQFSNSRSEMNVSTLELGDSALYLCASRWGISYNEQFFGPGTRLTVL.

This clonotype appeared many times. The gene calls are TRBV29-1 and TRBJ2-3, with D tentatively TRBD1 or TRBD2 (5 bases each). There are 15 residues in the CDR3. Trimming stripped 6 bases from V and 2 bases from J, with 18 bases between. The germline V gene encodes CDR1 SQVTM and CDR2 ANQGSEA. The CDR3 reads CSVERMAGTTDTQYF. CDR3 bases: TGCAGCGTGGAAAGGATGGCAGGGACCACAGATACGCAGTATTTT.

Ten or more counts support this clonotype. The chain recombines TRBV4-1 with TRBJ1-1, with 8 bases matching TRBD1. Germline-derived CDR1 and CDR2 are MGHRA and YSYEKL. The CDR3 length is 15 residues. V dropped 0 bases and J dropped 1; count of bases not matched to a gene: 1. The CDR3 DNA follows: TGCGCCAGCAGCCAAGAAACAGGGGGGAACACTGAAGCTTTCTTT. The encoded protein is CASSQETGGNTEAFF.

The V and J genes are TRBV19 and TRBJ1-4; no firm D call. Germline lookup yields CDR1 LNHDA and CDR2 SQIVND (reference sequence). This CDR3 spans 15 amino acids. The CDR3 here is CASTSSNSRSEKLFF. CDR3 bases: TGTGCTTCAACGTCCTCCAACAGTCGAAGTGAAAAACTGTTTTTT.

About this clonotype itself: A read error is possible here, since a much larger clone lies one base away. Likely a read error: the CDR3 ends without its conserved phenylalanine or tryptophan. The V call is TRBV5-5, the J call TRBJ1-1; the D gene is possibly TRBD1 (6 bases). V lost 1 base and J lost 1, with 11 bases in between. Per the germline V gene, CDR1 is SGHKS and CDR2 is YYEKEE (reference sequence). The CDR3 extends over 15 amino acids. CDR3 in amino acids: CASSLSGAWNTEAFS. CDR3 nucleotide sequence: TGTGCCAGCAGCTTGTCGGGGGCCTGGAACACTGAAGCTTTCTCT.

This clonotype was observed many times. The chain recombines TRBV10-3 with TRBJ2-5, with TRBD1 identical over 8 bases. Trimming took 6 bases from V and 6 from J; bases not matched to a gene: 12. Germline CDR1 is ENHRY and CDR2 is SYGVKD. The CDR3 sequence is 15 residues long. CDR3 sequence reads: CAIRGAGQGLKTQYF. The CDR3 region has the DNA TGTGCCATCAGGGGAGCCGGACAGGGTTTGAAGACCCAGTACTTC.

This clonotype was found many times. The chain carries TRBV5-1 and TRBJ1-1; a weak D match, TRBD1 (5 bases). CDR1 is SGHRS and CDR2 is YFSETQ in the germline V gene. The V end was cut by 5 bases, the J end by 0 bases, with 14 bases between. This CDR3 spans 15 amino acids. DNA for the CDR3: TGCGCCAGCAGTGATCAGGGACCTATGAACACTGAAGCTTTCTTT. Translating it yields CASSDQGPMNTEAFF.

This clonotype was recorded at least ten times. The V gene is TRBV11-2, the J gene TRBJ2-1; D is perhaps TRBD1 or TRBD2 (6 bases each). The CDR3 length is 16 residues. Trimming pared 4 bases from V and 0 bases from J, leaving 13 bases between. The germline gives CDR1 SGHAT, CDR2 FQNNGV. The CDR3 reads CASSSPGASSYNEQFF. CDR3 bases: TGTGCCAGCAGCTCACCGGGGGCTAGCTCCTACAATGAGCAGTTCTTC.

This clonotype appeared many times. CDR3 in amino acids: CASSPNYQETQYF. The CDR3 DNA sequence: TGCGCCAGCAGCCCCAACTACCAAGAGACCCAGTACTTC. V usage is TRBV5-1 and J usage is TRBJ2-5, with D unclear. The ends were cut back, 4 bases at V and 0 bases at J, with 7 bases in the middle. The CDR3 loop spans 13 amino acids. Germline V gene lookup returns CDR1 SGHRS and CDR2 YFSETQ.

The V and J genes are TRBV11-2 and TRBJ2-2; 7 positions agree with TRBD2. CDR3 length equals 16 residues. CDR1 is SGHAT and CDR2 is FQNNGV in the germline V gene. V gave up 5 bases and J gave up 4 bases; unmatched junction bases: 10. The CDR3 sequence is CASSNILAERTGELFF. The CDR3 nucleotides are TGTGCCAGCAGCAACATCCTAGCGGAGCGCACCGGGGAGCTGTTTTTT.

The chain carries TRBV20-1 and TRBJ2-1; 11 positions agree with TRBD2. This CDR3 comprises 14 residues. The V gene end was trimmed by 4 bases and the J gene end by 6 bases; junction bases not matched to a gene: 5. Per germline, CDR1 DFQATT and CDR2 SNEGSKA (reference sequence). CDR3 loop: CSANLAGGPNEQFF. The CDR3, as DNA: TGCAGTGCTAACCTAGCGGGGGGACCCAATGAGCAGTTCTTC.

Turning to this clonotype: A much larger clone lies a single base off, so this may be a read error. Here the CDR3 DNA reads TGTGCCATCAATGGGGGACTAGCGAAAGAGACCCAGTACTTC. Translation: CAINGGLAKETQYF. The rearrangement uses TRBV10-3 and TRBJ2-5, with TRBD2 matching over 10 bases. Germline V gene data show CDR1 as ENHRY and CDR2 as SYGVKD. Trimming removed 7 bases from V and 3 bases from J; junction bases left unmatched: 5. The CDR3 spans 14 residues.

The sample holds a few counts of this clonotype. V usage is TRBV7-2 and J usage is TRBJ2-3, with 8 nucleotides matching TRBD1. CDR1 is SGHTA, CDR2 FQGNSA, per germline. The CDR3 totals 15 residues. Trimming removed 2 bases from V and 4 bases from J; junction bases left unmatched: 5. The CDR3 sequence is CASSLQGAGPDTQYF. CDR3 bases: TGTGCCAGCAGCTTACAGGGGGCGGGTCCAGATACGCAGTATTTT.

This clonotype has more than one count but fewer than ten. The chain recombines TRBV20-1 with TRBJ2-7; D may correspond to TRBD1 or TRBD2 (6 bases each). This CDR3 comprises 14 residues. Between the trimmed V and J ends, which lost 2 bases and 2 bases, there was a span of 13 bases. Per the germline V gene, CDR1 is DFQATT and CDR2 is SNEGSKA (reference sequence). For the CDR3, the DNA is TGCAGTGCTAGACCGGGGGCCAGACCCTACGAGCAGTACTTC. It specifies CSARPGARPYEQYF.

This clonotype was counted a few times. Since a much larger clone is just one base distant, this may be a read error. This chain uses TRBV20-1 with TRBJ2-7, with 10 bases identical to TRBD1. The ends lost 6 bases at V and 3 bases at J; junction bases unmatched: 5. This CDR3 region has 13 residues. The germline gives CDR1 DFQATT, CDR2 SNEGSKA (reference sequence). The CDR3, as DNA: TGCAGTGCAGCCGGGACAGGGGACTACGAGCAGTACTTC. Translating gives CSAAGTGDYEQYF.

This clonotype has a count of ten or more. The chain uses TRBV28 and TRBJ1-1; D is unclear. From germline, CDR1 is MDHEN and CDR2 SYDVKM. V lost 6 bases to trimming and J lost 2 bases, with 13 bases between them. This CDR3 region has 14 residues. CDR3 nucleotides: TGTGCCAGCAGCCAAATCAGGCTTAACACTGAAGCTTTCTTT. It yields the protein CASSQIRLNTEAFF. The full variable domain, in which reference TRBV28 and TRBJ1-1 provide the parts outside the CDR3, is DVKVTQSSRYLVKRTGEKVFLECVQDMDHENMFWYRQDPGLGLRLIYFSYDVKMKEKGDIPEGYSVSREKKERFSLILESASTNQTSMYLCASSQIRLNTEAFFGQGTRLTVV.

Only a few counts were recorded for this clonotype. The gene calls are TRBV5-1 and TRBJ1-1; no firm D call. The CDR3 consists of 14 residues. Germline assignment: CDR1 SGHRS and CDR2 YFSETQ. With 0 bases removed from V and 1 base from J, the gap between germline ends came to 7 bases. The CDR3 here is CASSLEGRNTEAFF. CDR3 bases: TGCGCCAGCAGCTTGGAGGGCAGGAACACTGAAGCTTTCTTT.

Regarding this clonotype: This CDR3 is missing its conserved last phenylalanine or tryptophan, likely due to a read error. This chain connects TRBV5-1 to TRBJ2-3, with TRBD2 as a possible D gene (6 bases). CDR1 is SGHRS, CDR2 YFSETQ, per germline. The V and J ends lost 4 bases and 5 bases respectively, with 17 bases between them. The CDR3 is 15 residues long. This CDR3 is CASSGGISRGDTQYS. CDR3 bases: TGCGCCAGCAGCGGAGGGATTTCACGGGGAGATACGCAGTATTCT.

As to this clonotype: With a much larger clone just one base away, this may be a read error. This chain uses TRBV27 with TRBJ2-5; D not resolved. Germline values: CDR1 MNHEY, CDR2 SMNVEV (reference sequence). V gave up 11 bases and J gave up 1 base, with 8 bases separating them. The CDR3 runs 11 residues. For the CDR3, the DNA is TGTGCCTGCACCATCCAAGAGACCCAGTACTTC. This codes for CACTIQETQYF.

This clonotype showed up many times. In DNA form, the CDR3 reads TGTGCCAGCAGCTTAAGTCTCGGGACGGGAGGCTACGAGCAGTACTTC. Translated, it gives CASSLSLGTGGYEQYF. This chain connects TRBV7-6 to TRBJ2-7, with 7 positions matching TRBD2. This CDR3 region has 16 residues. Germline trimming cut 2 bases from V and 3 bases from J; bases unmatched to any gene: 10. Germline loops: CDR1 SGHVS, CDR2 FNYEAQ.

Turning to this clonotype: It may be a read error: a sequence one base away is much more abundant. The J gene is TRBJ2-5, the V gene TRBV5-1; a weak D match, TRBD2 (6 bases). The germline V gene encodes CDR1 SGHRS and CDR2 YFSETQ. The CDR3 covers 14 residues. The CDR3 loop reads CASSLVGTGETRYF. The CDR3 DNA follows: TGCGCCAGCAGCTTAGTGGGGACGGGAGAGACCCGGTACTTC.

V usage is TRBV5-1 and J usage is TRBJ1-3, with unresolved D. Looked up from germline, CDR1 is SGHRS and CDR2 is YFSETQ. The CDR3 consists of 16 residues. Trimming shortened V by 0 bases and J by 0 bases, and 10 bases separated the two germline ends. CDR3 sequence (DNA): TGCGCCAGCAGCTTGGAACGGACGGTCTCTGGAAACACCATATATTTT. It yields the protein CASSLERTVSGNTIYF.

This clonotype was observed a handful of times. The genes are TRBV29-1 and TRBJ1-2; no clear D gene. The ends were cut back, 4 bases at V and 0 bases at J, with 6 bases in the middle. This CDR3 comprises 12 residues. Germline V CDR1 and CDR2: SQVTM, ANQGSEA. The CDR3 spells CSVAAANYGYTF. DNA of the CDR3: TGCAGCGTTGCGGCGGCTAACTATGGCTACACCTTC. Full variable domain (missing parts from reference TRBV29-1 and TRBJ1-2): SAVISQKPSRDICQRGTSLTIQCQVDSQVTMMFWYRQQPGQSLTLIATANQGSEATYESGFVIDKFPISRPNLTFSTLTVSNMSPEDSSIYLCSVAAANYGYTFGSGTRLTVV.

This clonotype was recorded at least ten times. J is TRBJ2-2 and V is TRBV2; TRBD1 is a possible D gene (5 bases). V was pared by 8 bases and J by 3 bases, with 13 bases between. CDR3 length: 14 amino acids. Germline loops: CDR1 SNHLY, CDR2 FYNNEI. Here the CDR3 reads CASRSGWDTGELFF. For the CDR3, the DNA is TGTGCCAGCCGATCAGGGTGGGACACCGGGGAGCTGTTTTTT.

This chain joins TRBV7-9 and TRBJ2-3; D remains ambiguous. This CDR3 spans 14 amino acids. Germline V gene lookup returns CDR1 SEHNR and CDR2 FQNEAQ (reference sequence). Trimming removed 4 bases from V and 2 bases from J, with 10 bases in between. The CDR3 nucleotides read TGTGCCAGCAGCTCGACAACCTTCACAGATACGCAGTATTTT. It specifies CASSSTTFTDTQYF. The variable domain in full, completed from reference TRBV7-9 and TRBJ2-3, reads DTGVSQNPRHKITKRGQNVTFRCDPISEHNRLYWYRQTLGQGPEFLTYFQNEAQLEKSRLLSDRFSAERPKGSFSTLEIQRTEQGDSAMYLCASSSTTFTDTQYFGPGTRLTVL.